Included here is one TCR beta chain sequence, with context. V lost 3 bases to trimming and J lost 5 bases, with 20 bases between them. The V gene's germline CDR1 is SGHRS and CDR2 YFSETQ. There are 16 residues in the CDR3. This specimen belongs to a study of CD8 T cells in Susac syndrome. cDNA came from around 0.5 to 1 ug RNA primed by random hexamers. An immunoSEQ multiplex PCR amplified TCR beta CDR3 over 54 Vbeta and 13 Jbeta. TCRdb reprocessed the immunoSEQ multiplex PCR reads with MiXCR, giving one entry per CDR3 protein. The sample has roughly 130,000 distinct CDR3 sequences; around 94% are singletons. Negative isolation was used for CD8+ and CD4+ T cells, and FACS enrichment was applied to TEMRA cells.

The chain carries TRBV5-1 and TRBJ2-5, with a possible D match to TRBD2 (6 bases). The sequenced material came from CD4+ T cells from PBMCs. This receptor was taken from a human donor with multiple sclerosis. CDR3 sequence: CASSSELGGAIETQYF. The CDR3 coding sequence is TGCGCCAGCAGCTCCGAGCTGGGGGGTGCGATCGAGACCCAGTACTTC.